The clone carrying this T cell receptor (beta chain) came up once. What it binds is unknown. This sample is part of a study of PD-L1 blockade in urothelial cancer. Assay used: immunoSEQ multiplex PCR; TCRdb lists only in-frame clones, some missing. The sample records some 16,000 clones, about nine tenths being singletons. CDR3 size: 14 residues. V was clipped by 0 bases and J by 6 bases, with 10 bases between them. The germline CDR1 and CDR2 sequences are SGHVS and FQNEAQ. Study conclusions and caveats: Blood TCR clonality below the median before treatment was a predictor of better survival.

Stated time point: pretreatment peripheral blood. Pretreatment sampling and on-treatment sampling together yielded between 1 and 8 samples for each patient. The rearrangement links TRBV7-8 to TRBJ2-3, with D possibly being TRBD2 (7 bases). Sample: PBMCs, taken around atezolizumab (anti-PD-L1) treatment. This receptor was identified in a man in his 70s with urothelial cancer. The CDR3 loop is CASSLARGQDTQYF. The CDR3 DNA reads TGTGCCAGCAGCTTAGCGCGGGGGCAGGATACGCAGTATTTT.